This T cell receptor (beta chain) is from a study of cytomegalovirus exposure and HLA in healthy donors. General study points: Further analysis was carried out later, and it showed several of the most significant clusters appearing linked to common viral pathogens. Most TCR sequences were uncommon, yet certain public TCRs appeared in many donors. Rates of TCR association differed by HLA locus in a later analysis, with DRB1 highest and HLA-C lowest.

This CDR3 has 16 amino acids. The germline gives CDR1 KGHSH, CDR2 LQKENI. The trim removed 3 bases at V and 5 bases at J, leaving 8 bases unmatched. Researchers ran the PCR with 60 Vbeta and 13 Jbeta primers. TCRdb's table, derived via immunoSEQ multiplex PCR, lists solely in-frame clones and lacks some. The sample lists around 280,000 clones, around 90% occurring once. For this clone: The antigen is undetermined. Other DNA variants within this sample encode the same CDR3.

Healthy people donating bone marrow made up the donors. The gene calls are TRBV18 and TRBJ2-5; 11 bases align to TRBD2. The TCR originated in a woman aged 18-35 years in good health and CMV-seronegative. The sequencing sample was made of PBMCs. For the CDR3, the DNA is TGTGCCAGCTCACCTCCCGGACTAGCGGGCGGTGAGACCCAGTACTTC. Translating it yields CASSPPGLAGGETQYF.